Below, 29 T cell receptor beta chains from the same sample are listed, as sequenced in a study of cytotoxic CD8 clonotypes in ibrutinib-treated CLL. Data came from immunoSEQ multiplex PCR; TCRdb stores just in-frame clones and leaves some out. The sample shows around 97,000 clones, about 78% of them seen only once. Source: PBMCs, taken after 12 months of ibrutinib treatment. Every receptor here comes from a human donor with chronic lymphocytic leukemia.

The gene calls are TRBV6-1 and TRBJ2-3; D is ambiguous. In germline, CDR1 is MNHNS, CDR2 SASEGT. The CDR3 totals 13 residues. Trimming took off 6 bases at V and 1 base at J, with 8 bases between the two ends. The CDR3 nucleotides read TGTGCCAGCAGGGGTCTGGGCACAGATACGCAGTATTTT. It specifies CASRGLGTDTQYF.

This clone was counted only a few times. The chain links TRBV28 to TRBJ2-7; D might be TRBD1 or TRBD2, each matching 6 bases. Trimming cost V 5 bases and J 7 bases, with 18 bases left between them. CDR3 length: 14 amino acids. CDR1 is MDHEN and CDR2 is SYDVKM in the germline V gene. CDR3: CASSRSGGTWEQYF. The CDR3 DNA sequence: TGTGCCAGCAGTAGATCCGGGGGCACCTGGGAGCAGTACTTC. The full variable domain, in which reference TRBV28 and TRBJ2-7 provide the parts outside the CDR3, is DVKVTQSSRYLVKRTGEKVFLECVQDMDHENMFWYRQDPGLGLRLIYFSYDVKMKEKGDIPEGYSVSREKKERFSLILESASTNQTSMYLCASSRSGGTWEQYFGPGTRLTVT.

The chain carries TRBV4-1 and TRBJ1-6, with 8 bases matching TRBD1. The junction had 8 bases not matched to a gene; V was cut back by 3 bases and J by 10 bases. This CDR3 is built from 15 residues. Germline CDR1 and CDR2: MGHRA and YSYEKL. The CDR3 spells CASSHLGQGGSPLHF. The DNA of the CDR3 is TGCGCCAGCAGCCACCTTGGACAGGGCGGATCACCCCTCCACTTT.

J is TRBJ2-3 and V is TRBV6-1, with D tentatively TRBD2 (7 bases). V was cut by 5 bases and J by 5 bases, with 17 bases left in between. Germline V gene data show CDR1 as MNHNS and CDR2 as SASEGT. This CDR3 contains 15 residues. The CDR3 here is CASSPLGGGQDTQYF. The CDR3 coding sequence is TGTGCCAGCAGTCCTTTGGGGGGGGGACAAGATACGCAGTATTTT.

This chain links TRBV7-9 with TRBJ2-5; D is uncertain. The V and J ends lost 5 bases and 7 bases respectively, with 11 bases between them. Germline V gene data show CDR1 as SEHNR and CDR2 as FQNEAQ (reference sequence). The CDR3 is made up of 12 amino acids. This CDR3 reads CASSARDGTQYF. For the CDR3, the DNA is TGTGCCAGCAGCGCACGAGACGGGACCCAGTACTTC.

This clone was detected only once. The chain carries TRBV7-2 and TRBJ1-4, with D possibly matching TRBD1 (5 bases). V was trimmed by 1 base and J by 8 bases, leaving 14 bases between them. The CDR3 is 15 residues long. Germline assignment: CDR1 SGHTA and CDR2 FQGNSA. The CDR3: CASSLERGGQEKLFF. In DNA, the CDR3 is TGTGCCAGCAGCTTAGAGAGGGGAGGTCAGGAAAAACTGTTTTTT.

The chain joins TRBV6-1 to TRBJ2-1; D gene unclear. V lost 7 bases, J lost 7 bases, and 17 bases lay in between. CDR1 is MNHNS and CDR2 is SASEGT in the germline V gene. CDR3 length equals 14 residues. CDR3 DNA sequence: TGTGCCAGCAACAGAGGAGAAGGGTCAAATGAGCAGTTCTTC. This translates into CASNRGEGSNEQFF.

This sequence joins TRBV5-1 and TRBJ2-7, with a tentative D call TRBD2 (6 bases). Germline CDR1 and CDR2: SGHRS and YFSETQ. Trimming took 4 bases from V and 1 from J, leaving 12 bases between them. The CDR3 runs to 14 residues. CDR3 loop: CASSPGLSSYEQYF. The CDR3 nucleotides are TGCGCCAGCAGCCCGGGACTGTCTTCCTACGAGCAGTACTTC.

Only one count was recorded for this clone. This sequence joins TRBV29-1 and TRBJ1-2, with 7 nucleotides matching TRBD1. V dropped 6 bases and J dropped 6; count of bases not matched to a gene: 7. Germline CDR1 SQVTM, CDR2 ANQGSEA. The CDR3 covers 12 residues. The CDR3 DNA reads as TGCAGCGTGGATACAGGGGAGGATGGCTACACCTTC. Its protein product is CSVDTGEDGYTF.

Regarding this clone: A much larger clone sits a single nucleotide away, making a read error possible. At the DNA level, this CDR3 is encoded by other sequences in the same sample as well. V and J are TRBV27 and TRBJ2-3; D is unclear. The CDR3 totals 14 residues. CDR1 is MNHEY and CDR2 is SMNVEV in the germline V gene (reference sequence). The CDR3: CASSLSYSRDTQYF. The CDR3 nucleotides are TGTGCCAGCAGCTTATCCTACAGTCGCGATACGCAGTATTTT.

This chain connects TRBV29-1 to TRBJ2-5; 7 positions match TRBD1. The J call may be incorrect, as the DNA end agrees better with TRBJ2-7. Germline V CDR1 and CDR2: SQVTM, ANQGSEA. The CDR3 covers 16 residues. The CDR3, as DNA: TGCAGCGTTGAATCACCCCGGACAGGTTCAAAATACGAGCAGTACTTC. Translation gives CSVESPRTGSKYEQYF.

In this sample, this clone turned up once. The CDR3 loop is CASSGRGRSEAFF. CDR3 nucleotides: TGTGCCAGCAGTGGAAGGGGGAGATCGGAAGCTTTCTTT. V usage is TRBV2 and J usage is TRBJ1-1; a weak D match, TRBD1 (6 bases). Germline CDR1 and CDR2: SNHLY and FYNNEI. V lost 4 bases, J lost 8 bases, and 14 bases lay in between. The CDR3 covers 13 residues.

This clone was detected a few times. The chain couples TRBV10-3 to TRBJ1-1; D might be TRBD1 (6 bases). The CDR3 is 13 amino acids. V was clipped by 5 bases and J by 5 bases, with 12 bases between them. Germline loops: CDR1 ENHRY, CDR2 SYGVKD. As DNA, the CDR3 is TGTGCCATCAGTCCAGGGGAGGATACTGAAGCTTTCTTT. Its protein is CAISPGEDTEAFF.

The gene calls are TRBV11-1 and TRBJ2-5; unclear D gene. Trimming shortened V by 3 bases and J by 3 bases, and 17 bases separated the two germline ends. This CDR3 comprises 16 residues. Looked up from germline, CDR1 is SGHAT and CDR2 is FQDESV (reference sequence). CDR3 DNA sequence: TGTGCCAGCAGCTTGAGTCTTAGTTTTAGTGAAGAGACCCAGTACTTC. Translated: CASSLSLSFSEETQYF.

The rearrangement joins TRBV7-6 to TRBJ1-3, with D possibly matching TRBD1 (5 bases). The V gene lost 4 bases and the J gene lost 0 bases, with 16 bases spanning the gap. The CDR3 length is 17 residues. Per the germline V gene, CDR1 is SGHVS and CDR2 is FNYEAQ. CDR3 nucleotide sequence: TGTGCCAGCAGCTCTCGTCCCGGGGGTTACTCTGGAAACACCATATATTTT. Its translation is CASSSRPGGYSGNTIYF.

The J gene is TRBJ1-1, the V gene TRBV5-4, with a possible D match to TRBD1 (6 bases). From germline, CDR1 is SGHNT and CDR2 YYREEE (reference sequence). Trimming shortened V by 3 bases and J by 0 bases, and 9 bases separated the two germline ends. The CDR3 contains 14 residues. The CDR3 reads CASSYSGVNTEAFF. CDR3 nucleotides: TGTGCCAGCAGCTATTCAGGGGTGAACACTGAAGCTTTCTTT.

The chain is built from TRBV18 and TRBJ1-2; TRBD1 might be the D (5 bases). Germline V gives CDR1 KGHSH, CDR2 LQKENI. The CDR3 has 14 amino acids. V lost 3 bases to trimming and J lost 5 bases, with 13 bases between them. CDR3 DNA sequence: TGTGCCAGCTCACCGTCGAGGGGAGAGTATGGCTACACCTTC. Its translation is CASSPSRGEYGYTF. The whole variable domain, remainder taken from reference TRBV18 and TRBJ1-2, is NAGVMQNPRHLVRRRGQEARLRCSPMKGHSHVYWYRQLPEEGLKFMVYLQKENIIDESGMPKERFSAEFPKEGPSILRIQQVVRGDSAAYFCASSPSRGEYGYTFGSGTRLTVV.

J is TRBJ2-7 and V is TRBV5-4; D may match TRBD1 or TRBD2 (5 bases each). The CDR3 is 15 residues long. The V gene lost 3 bases and the J gene lost 6 bases, with 19 bases spanning the gap. Germline CDR1 reads SGHNT; CDR2 reads YYREEE (reference sequence). CDR3 in DNA: TGTGCCAGCAGCTCGACGGCTGGGGCAGGGAGCGAGCAGTACTTC. Translating gives CASSSTAGAGSEQYF.

This chain joins TRBV7-9 and TRBJ2-2; 10 positions agree with TRBD2. V lost 4 bases and J lost 5; bases outside the gene matches: 7. The CDR3 covers 16 residues. Per germline, CDR1 SEHNR and CDR2 FQNEAQ (reference sequence). CDR3 region: CASSSIAGGETGELFF. The CDR3 DNA reads TGTGCCAGCAGCTCCATAGCGGGGGGCGAGACCGGGGAGCTGTTTTTT.

This clone was counted only a few times. The rearrangement links TRBV5-5 to TRBJ1-2; 7 bases line up with TRBD1. Germline V gives CDR1 SGHKS, CDR2 YYEKEE (reference sequence). With 4 bases clipped from V and 4 bases from J, the junction kept 10 bases outside the gene matches. This CDR3 contains 15 residues. The CDR3 spells CASSPGGAAGYGYTF. CDR3 bases: TGTGCCAGCAGCCCAGGGGGGGCCGCTGGCTATGGCTACACCTTC.

J is TRBJ1-2 and V is TRBV6-6; TRBD1 matches 7 bases. CDR3 length equals 14 residues. The germline CDR1 and CDR2 sequences are MNHNY and SVGAGI (reference sequence). Trimming took 0 bases from V and 5 from J; bases not matched to a gene: 3. The CDR3 DNA follows: TGTGCCAGCAGTTACTCCGCAGGGGGATATGGCTACACCTTC. Amino acid sequence: CASSYSAGGYGYTF.

The rearrangement joins TRBV5-8 to TRBJ1-5, with D possibly being TRBD1 (5 bases). This CDR3 is 15 amino acids long. CDR1 SGHTS and CDR2 YDEGEE come from the germline V gene. V lost 2 bases and J 4 bases, leaving 13 bases between the germline ends. The CDR3 bases are TGTGCCAGCAGCTTACACGGGACTCCTAATCAGCCCCAGCATTTT. As protein: CASSLHGTPNQPQHF.

Remarks on this clone: The junction and the germline gene differ at one end; a read error may be behind it. The chain combines TRBV6-6 with TRBJ1-3; 7 bases line up with TRBD1. The CDR3 contains 14 residues. In germline, CDR1 is MNHNY, CDR2 SVGAGI (reference sequence). The DNA of the CDR3 is TGTGCCAGCAGAGACACTCTTAATACGGGACAGTTCCATTTT. Translating gives CASRDTLNTGQFHF.

This clone was seen once. This chain links TRBV5-1 with TRBJ2-5; possible D gene TRBD2, 7 bases. The V gene lost 1 base and the J gene lost 5 bases, with 12 bases spanning the gap. The germline CDR1 and CDR2 sequences are SGHRS and YFSETQ. The CDR3 extends over 14 amino acids. DNA for the CDR3: TGCGCCAGCAGCTTGTCACAGGGAGGGGAGACCCAGTACTTC. Protein: CASSLSQGGETQYF.

The genes are TRBV27 and TRBJ2-1; D is possibly TRBD1 or TRBD2 (5 bases each). The CDR3 has 12 residues. In germline, CDR1 is MNHEY, CDR2 SMNVEV (reference sequence). Deletions cut 8 bases from V and 7 bases from J, with 12 bases between. CDR3 amino acids: CASGDLRNEQFF. The CDR3 DNA is TGTGCCAGCGGGGACCTAAGGAATGAGCAGTTCTTC.

V gene TRBV19 combines with J gene TRBJ2-7, with D maybe TRBD1 (5 bases). CDR1 is LNHDA and CDR2 is SQIVND in the germline V gene (reference sequence). V shed 3 bases and J shed 3 bases, with 12 bases lying between them. The CDR3 has 14 residues. The DNA for the CDR3 is TGTGCCAGTAGTATTGGGCAGGGAAACTACGAGCAGTACTTC. It yields the protein CASSIGQGNYEQYF.

The chain joins TRBV7-2 to TRBJ2-7, with D perhaps TRBD1 (6 bases). V dropped 4 bases and J dropped 6 bases, with 13 bases sitting between them. The CDR3 runs 13 residues. Germline loops: CDR1 SGHTA, CDR2 FQGNSA. CDR3 amino acids: CASSSTGSLEQYF. The CDR3 nucleotides read TGTGCCAGCAGCTCGACAGGAAGCCTCGAGCAGTACTTC.

J is TRBJ2-7 and V is TRBV19, with D possibly matching TRBD2 (5 bases). The germline V gene encodes CDR1 LNHDA and CDR2 SQIVND (reference sequence). Trimming left V 7 bases short and J 4 bases short, with 17 bases between. CDR3 length equals 14 residues. The CDR3, as DNA: TGTGCCAGTACCCCTTCGGGGTTTGGGTACGAGCAGTACTTC. As protein: CASTPSGFGYEQYF.

J is TRBJ1-3 and V is TRBV4-3; tentatively, D is TRBD1 (5 bases). Germline V gives CDR1 LGHNA, CDR2 YSLEER. With 3 bases removed from V and 4 bases from J, the gap between germline ends came to 16 bases. This CDR3 region has 16 residues. CDR3 in amino acids: CASSHHDGGGGNTIYF. CDR3 sequence (DNA): TGCGCCAGCAGCCATCACGACGGGGGAGGGGGAAACACCATATATTTT.